This is a list of T cell receptor beta chains from one sample in a study of cytomegalovirus exposure and HLA in healthy donors. Assay: immunoSEQ multiplex PCR; the TCRdb copy retains only in-frame clones and omits some. The sample contains over 90,000 clones, 60% to 70% of which appear only once. The sample consisted of PBMCs. The receptors stem from a woman aged 45-65 years in good health and CMV-seronegative. The CDR3 runs from the conserved cysteine through the conserved F or W. A D gene is named only where the DNA matches it firmly. The listing skips clone size in some rows; elsewhere it reads once, few, many or a size class.

clone size: few
J gene: TRBJ2-7
V gene: TRBV28
D gene: TRBD2
CDR3 DNA: TGTGCCAGCAGCCCCAAGGGGCTAGCGGGAATGGGCGAGCAGTACTTC
CDR3 protein: CASSPKGLAGMGEQYF

clone size: once
J gene: TRBJ2-5
V gene: TRBV18
D gene: TRBD2
CDR3 DNA: TGTGCCAGCTCACCGGCTAGCGGGAGAGAGGAGACCCAGTACTTC
CDR3 protein: CASSPASGREETQYF

clone size: .
J gene: TRBJ1-2
V gene: TRBV28
D gene: TRBD1
CDR3 DNA: TGTGCCAGCAGTTCCGGACAGGGATTGGGTTATGGCTACACCTTC
CDR3 protein: CASSSGQGLGYGYTF

clone size: .
J gene: TRBJ1-5
V gene: TRBV19
D gene: TRBD1
CDR3 DNA: TGTGCCAGTAAGACAGGGGGTACTCGCAATCAGCCCCAGCATTTT
CDR3 protein: CASKTGGTRNQPQHF

clone size: .
J gene: TRBJ2-7
V gene: TRBV28
D gene: .
CDR3 DNA: TGTGCCAGCAGTTTTTATGCAGGGCTGACCTACGAGCAGTACTTC
CDR3 protein: CASSFYAGLTYEQYF

clone size: .
J gene: TRBJ1-2
V gene: TRBV5-1
D gene: .
CDR3 DNA: TGCGCCAGCAGCTTGGCCGCAGGTGACAACTATGGCTACACCTTC
CDR3 protein: CASSLAAGDNYGYTF

clone size: .
J gene: TRBJ2-7
V gene: TRBV7-9
D gene: TRBD2
CDR3 DNA: TGTGCCAGCAGCCATCAGACTAGCGGGCGCTACGAGCAGTACTTC
CDR3 protein: CASSHQTSGRYEQYF

clone size: .
J gene: TRBJ2-1
V gene: TRBV5-1
D gene: TRBD2
CDR3 DNA: TGCGCCAGCGGACAGACTAGCGGGGTTCCTGGTGAGCAGTTCTTC
CDR3 protein: CASGQTSGVPGEQFF

clone size: .
J gene: TRBJ2-7
V gene: TRBV14
D gene: .
CDR3 DNA: TGTGCCAGCAGCATTGTCCCGAGCTCCTACGAGCAGTACTTC
CDR3 protein: CASSIVPSSYEQYF

clone size: .
J gene: TRBJ2-1
V gene: TRBV6-5
D gene: TRBD2
CDR3 DNA: TGTGCCAGCAGTTCTTGGACTAGCGGGAGCAATGAGCAGTTCTTC
CDR3 protein: CASSSWTSGSNEQFF

clone size: few
J gene: TRBJ2-7
V gene: TRBV7-2
D gene: .
CDR3 DNA: TGTGCCAGCAGCTTAGAAGGGGGCGAGCAGTACTTC
CDR3 protein: CASSLEGGEQYF

clone size: .
J gene: TRBJ2-7
V gene: TRBV10-1
D gene: .
CDR3 DNA: TGCGCCAGCAGTGAGTCGCGGGGCCCCTACGAGCAGTACTTC
CDR3 protein: CASSESRGPYEQYF

clone size: .
J gene: TRBJ2-7
V gene: TRBV14
D gene: .
CDR3 DNA: TGTGCCAGCAGCGACACAGGGGCGGGAACATACGAGCAGTACTTC
CDR3 protein: CASSDTGAGTYEQYF

clone size: .
J gene: TRBJ1-2
V gene: TRBV6-5
D gene: .
CDR3 DNA: TGTGCCAGCAGGGACGACTGGGGCGGCTACACCTTC
CDR3 protein: CASRDDWGGYTF

clone size: few
J gene: TRBJ2-1
V gene: TRBV5-1
D gene: TRBD2
CDR3 DNA: TGCGCCAGCAGCCCCTTTAGGTTAGCGGGAGACGAAGGGAACGACAATGAGCAGTTCTTC
CDR3 protein: CASSPFRLAGDEGNDNEQFF

clone size: .
J gene: TRBJ1-5
V gene: TRBV7-2
D gene: .
CDR3 DNA: TGTGCCAGCAGCTCTGACAGCCTCAATCAGCCCCAGCATTTT
CDR3 protein: CASSSDSLNQPQHF

clone size: .
J gene: TRBJ2-5
V gene: TRBV7-2
D gene: .
CDR3 DNA: TGTGCCAGCATCAAAGGGGTACTGGAGACCCAGTACTTC
CDR3 protein: CASIKGVLETQYF

clone size: .
J gene: TRBJ2-5
V gene: TRBV19
D gene: .
CDR3 DNA: TGTGCCAGTAGTATAATCGGGAGTAGGGAGACCCAGTACTTC
CDR3 protein: CASSIIGSRETQYF

clone size: .
J gene: TRBJ2-3
V gene: TRBV27
D gene: .
CDR3 DNA: TGTGCCAGCAGTGGACGAGAAGCGGTCAGAGATACGCAGTATTTT
CDR3 protein: CASSGREAVRDTQYF

clone size: .
J gene: TRBJ2-5
V gene: TRBV19
D gene: .
CDR3 DNA: TGTGCCAGTAGTATGGGTCTAGATCGAGAGACCCAGTACTTC
CDR3 protein: CASSMGLDRETQYF

clone size: .
J gene: TRBJ2-3
V gene: TRBV5-1
D gene: TRBD1
CDR3 DNA: TGCGCCAGCAGCCTAACAGGGGCGAGCACAGATACGCAGTATTTT
CDR3 protein: CASSLTGASTDTQYF

clone size: few
J gene: TRBJ2-3
V gene: TRBV23-1
D gene: .
CDR3 DNA: TGCGCCAGCAGTCGCTCTGGACTGGATACAGATACGCAGTATTTT
CDR3 protein: CASSRSGLDTDTQYF

clone size: .
J gene: TRBJ2-1
V gene: TRBV18
D gene: TRBD1
CDR3 DNA: TGTGCCAGCTCAAGGGACAGACAATACAATGAGCAGTTCTTC
CDR3 protein: CASSRDRQYNEQFF

clone size: .
J gene: TRBJ2-3
V gene: TRBV6-5
D gene: TRBD1
CDR3 DNA: TGTGCCAGCAGTTACTTGACAGGGGGAACAGATACGCAGTATTTT
CDR3 protein: CASSYLTGGTDTQYF

clone size: .
J gene: TRBJ2-7
V gene: TRBV28
D gene: TRBD1
CDR3 DNA: TGTGCCAGCAGTACCATCGGGACAGGGGGGAGCTCCTACGAGCAGTACTTC
CDR3 protein: CASSTIGTGGSSYEQYF

clone size: once
J gene: TRBJ1-3
V gene: TRBV7-9
D gene: .
CDR3 DNA: TGTGCCAGCAGAGATGACGGGTTCGCTGGAAACACCATATATTTT
CDR3 protein: CASRDDGFAGNTIYF

clone size: .
J gene: TRBJ1-5
V gene: TRBV28
D gene: TRBD1
CDR3 DNA: TGTGCCAGCAGACTTACAGGGGGCAATCAGCCCCAGCATTTT
CDR3 protein: CASRLTGGNQPQHF

clone size: .
J gene: TRBJ2-7
V gene: TRBV4-1
D gene: .
CDR3 DNA: TGCGCCAGCAGCCAGCCCCGGGGTAGCTCCTACGAGCAGTACTTC
CDR3 protein: CASSQPRGSSYEQYF

clone size: .
J gene: TRBJ1-1
V gene: TRBV10-3
D gene: .
CDR3 DNA: TGTGCCATCAGTGAGCCGGGGGGGAACACTGAAGCTTTCTTT
CDR3 protein: CAISEPGGNTEAFF

clone size: .
J gene: TRBJ1-1
V gene: TRBV5-1
D gene: .
CDR3 DNA: TGCGCCAGCAGCTTGCAGGGGTGGGGAAACACTGAAGCTTTCTTT
CDR3 protein: CASSLQGWGNTEAFF

clone size: .
J gene: TRBJ2-3
V gene: TRBV5-4
D gene: TRBD2
CDR3 DNA: TGTGCCAGCAGCCCGACTGAGCGGGGAACAGATACGCAGTATTTT
CDR3 protein: CASSPTERGTDTQYF

clone size: .
J gene: TRBJ1-2
V gene: TRBV7-8
D gene: .
CDR3 DNA: TGTGCCAGCAGCTTAAGACTTGACTATGGCTACACCTTC
CDR3 protein: CASSLRLDYGYTF

clone size: .
J gene: TRBJ1-4
V gene: TRBV7-2
D gene: .
CDR3 DNA: TGTGCCAGCAGCTCGGGGACGGCGGGGGAAAAACTGTTTTTT
CDR3 protein: CASSSGTAGEKLFF

clone size: once
J gene: TRBJ2-2
V gene: TRBV4-1
D gene: TRBD2
CDR3 DNA: TGCGCCAGCAGTAAGTCGCTAGCGGGAGTTTTTAGCACCGGGGAGCTGTTTTTT
CDR3 protein: CASSKSLAGVFSTGELFF

clone size: .
J gene: TRBJ2-7
V gene: TRBV14
D gene: .
CDR3 DNA: TGTGCCAGCAGTCCCGTAAGCGCCTTGGTCTACGAGCAGTACTTC
CDR3 protein: CASSPVSALVYEQYF

clone size: .
J gene: TRBJ2-1
V gene: TRBV7-9
D gene: .
CDR3 DNA: TGTGCCAGCAGTCCCGGGGGCAATGAGCAGTTCTTC
CDR3 protein: CASSPGGNEQFF

clone size: few
J gene: TRBJ2-1
V gene: TRBV10-3
D gene: .
CDR3 DNA: TGTGCCATCAGTGAGTCGGCCCCTCGAGGGCGGTTCTTC
CDR3 protein: CAISESAPRGRFF

clone size: .
J gene: TRBJ2-3
V gene: TRBV5-1
D gene: .
CDR3 DNA: TGCGCCAGCAGCTTGGATGCGGGGCCGACAGCGGGTATGCAGTATTTT
CDR3 protein: CASSLDAGPTAGMQYF

clone size: .
J gene: TRBJ2-5
V gene: TRBV15
D gene: .
CDR3 DNA: TGTGCCACCAGCGGGGGGACAGAAGAGACCCAGTACTTC
CDR3 protein: CATSGGTEETQYF

clone size: few
J gene: TRBJ1-4
V gene: TRBV25-1
D gene: .
CDR3 DNA: TGTGCCAGGGGTGATGGCAGGGGTTGCGAAAAACTGTTTTTT
CDR3 protein: CARGDGRGCEKLFF

clone size: once
J gene: TRBJ2-7
V gene: TRBV11-2
D gene: .
CDR3 DNA: TGTGCCAGCAGCTTATCTTCGTTGGGGGCAGGGCAGTACTTC
CDR3 protein: CASSLSSLGAGQYF

clone size: few
J gene: TRBJ2-7
V gene: TRBV21-1
D gene: .
CDR3 DNA: TGTGCCAGCATCCCCCGGGACAGGGCCTACGAGCAGTACTTC
CDR3 protein: CASIPRDRAYEQYF

clone size: .
J gene: TRBJ2-1
V gene: TRBV19
D gene: .
CDR3 DNA: TGTGCCAGTAGTATTAACATACAGACGGGAAGCTCCCAGTTCTTC
CDR3 protein: CASSINIQTGSSQFF

clone size: .
J gene: TRBJ2-7
V gene: TRBV2
D gene: TRBD1
CDR3 DNA: TGTGCCAGCAGGATACGACAGGGTTCCCTCTACGAGCAGTACTTC
CDR3 protein: CASRIRQGSLYEQYF